This TCR beta chain was observed in a study of beta chain features in type 1 diabetes. Study overall: Age, gender and cell yields were similar between patients and healthy donors.

This clone was counted at least ten times. Expressed TCRB transcripts were sequenced after all isolated RNA was converted to cDNA. The assay was immunoSEQ multiplex PCR, and TCRdb's table has in-frame clones only and misses some. The sample gives 330,000 or so clones, 12% to 15% of which show up once; under 8.5% is in the top ten. The CDR3 sequence is 15 residues long. V was clipped by 1 base and J by 2 bases, with 12 bases between them. CDR1 and CDR2 from the germline V gene are SGHTA and FQGNSA. This chain connects TRBV7-2 to TRBJ2-7; D unresolved. This TCR was recovered from a man aged 25 to 45 in good health. Sequencing was carried out using central memory CD4+ T cells from blood. In nucleotides, the CDR3 is TGTGCCAGCAGCTTAGAATTTGGCTCTCCCTACGAGCAGTACTTC. It is translated as CASSLEFGSPYEQYF.